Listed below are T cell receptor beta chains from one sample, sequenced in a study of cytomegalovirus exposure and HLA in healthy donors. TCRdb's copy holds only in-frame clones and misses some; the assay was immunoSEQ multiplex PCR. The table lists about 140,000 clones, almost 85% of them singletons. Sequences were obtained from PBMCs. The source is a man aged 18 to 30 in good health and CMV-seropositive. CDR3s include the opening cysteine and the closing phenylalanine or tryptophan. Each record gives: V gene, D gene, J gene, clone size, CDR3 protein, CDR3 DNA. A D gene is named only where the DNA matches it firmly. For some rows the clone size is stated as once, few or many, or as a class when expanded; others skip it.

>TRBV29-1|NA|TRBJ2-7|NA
CSVEVSSYEQYF
TGCAGCGTTGAAGTCTCTTCCTACGAGCAGTACTTC
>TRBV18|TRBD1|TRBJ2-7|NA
CASSPQPGTASYEQYF
TGTGCCAGCTCACCGCAACCCGGGACAGCCTCCTACGAGCAGTACTTC
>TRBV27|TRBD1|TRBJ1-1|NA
CASSLSIKGANTEAFF
TGTGCCAGCAGTTTATCGATTAAGGGGGCTAACACTGAAGCTTTCTTT
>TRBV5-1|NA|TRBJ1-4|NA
CASSFGGATNEKLFF
TGCGCCAGCAGCTTTGGGGGGGCAACTAATGAAAAACTGTTTTTT
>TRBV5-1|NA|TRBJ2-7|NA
CASSGRTEPYEQYF
TGCGCCAGCAGTGGTAGGACAGAACCCTACGAGCAGTACTTC
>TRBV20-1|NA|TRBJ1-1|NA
CSSLGVTEAFF
TGCAGTTCCCTCGGGGTGACTGAAGCTTTCTTT
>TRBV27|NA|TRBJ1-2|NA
CASSLRGDYGYTF
TGTGCCAGCAGTTTACGGGGTGACTATGGCTACACCTTC
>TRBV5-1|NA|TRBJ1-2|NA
CASSLEQGPNYGYTF
TGCGCCAGCAGCTTGGAACAGGGACCTAACTATGGCTACACCTTC
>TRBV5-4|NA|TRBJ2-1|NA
CASSSAGARNEQFF
TGTGCCAGCAGCTCGGCGGGCGCGAGGAATGAGCAGTTCTTC
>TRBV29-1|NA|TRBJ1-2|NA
CSVEGRGPYYGYTF
TGCAGCGTTGAAGGCAGGGGACCCTACTATGGCTACACCTTC
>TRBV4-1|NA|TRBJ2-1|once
CASSPTEASARGNEQFF
TGCGCCAGCAGCCCTACAGAGGCTAGCGCGAGGGGCAATGAGCAGTTCTTC
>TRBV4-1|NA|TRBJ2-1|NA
CASSLPLGNEQFF
TGCGCCAGCAGCCTACCACTTGGCAATGAGCAGTTCTTC
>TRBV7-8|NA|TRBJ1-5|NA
CASSRYSNQPQHF
TGTGCCAGCAGTCGGTATAGCAATCAGCCCCAGCATTTT
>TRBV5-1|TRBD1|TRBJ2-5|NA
CASSLGQGAVVETQYF
TGCGCCAGCAGCCTCGGACAGGGGGCGGTGGTAGAGACCCAGTACTTC
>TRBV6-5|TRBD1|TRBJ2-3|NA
CASRRDRVGDTQYF
TGTGCCAGCAGAAGGGACAGGGTGGGAGATACGCAGTATTTT
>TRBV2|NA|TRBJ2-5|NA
CASSTRGGETQYF
TGTGCCAGCAGTACCCGGGGAGGAGAGACCCAGTACTTC
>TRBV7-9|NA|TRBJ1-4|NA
CASSLADEVLSEKLFF
TGTGCCAGCAGCTTAGCGGATGAGGTTTTGAGTGAAAAACTGTTTTTT
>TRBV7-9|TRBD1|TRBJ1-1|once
CASRGDRGRNTEAFF
TGTGCCAGCAGGGGGGACAGGGGAAGGAACACTGAAGCTTTCTTT
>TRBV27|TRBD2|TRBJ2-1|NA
CASRSRGSNEQFF
TGTGCCAGCAGATCCCGCGGGAGTAATGAGCAGTTCTTC
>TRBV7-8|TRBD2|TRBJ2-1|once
CASSPPLAGVLNEQFF
TGTGCCAGCAGCCCCCCACTAGCGGGAGTCCTCAATGAGCAGTTCTTC
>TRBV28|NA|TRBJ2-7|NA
CASSSPTGVSYEQYF
TGTGCCAGCAGTTCACCTACAGGAGTCTCCTACGAGCAGTACTTC
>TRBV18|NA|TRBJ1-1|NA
CASSPPGNTEAFF
TGTGCCAGCTCACCTCCCGGGAACACTGAAGCTTTCTTT
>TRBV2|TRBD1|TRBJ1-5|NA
CASSEAPTGVQPQHF
TGTGCCAGCAGTGAAGCACCGACAGGGGTACAGCCCCAGCATTTT
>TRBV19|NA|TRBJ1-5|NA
CASSIESFAGALGQPQHF
TGTGCCAGTAGTATAGAATCGTTCGCAGGCGCTCTTGGTCAGCCCCAGCATTTT
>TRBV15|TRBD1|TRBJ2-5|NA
CATSRDRGQETQYF
TGTGCCACCAGCAGAGACAGGGGGCAGGAGACCCAGTACTTC
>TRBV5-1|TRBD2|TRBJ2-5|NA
CASSLVSGSSETQYF
TGCGCCAGCAGCTTGGTTAGCGGGAGCAGCGAGACCCAGTACTTC
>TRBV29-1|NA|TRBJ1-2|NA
CSVEEQGPAYGYTF
TGCAGCGTTGAAGAACAGGGACCCGCCTATGGCTACACCTTC
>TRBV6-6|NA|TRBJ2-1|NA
CASSYLNEQFF
TGTGCCAGCAGTTACTTAAATGAGCAGTTCTTC
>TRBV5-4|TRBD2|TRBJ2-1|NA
CASSPWTSGSHEQFF
TGTGCCAGCAGCCCGTGGACTAGCGGGAGTCATGAGCAGTTCTTC
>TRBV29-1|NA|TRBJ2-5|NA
CSVDNGGLQETQYF
TGCAGCGTTGATAACGGAGGACTGCAAGAGACCCAGTACTTC
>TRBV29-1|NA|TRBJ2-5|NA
CSQIGAEQETQYF
TGCAGCCAAATAGGCGCGGAGCAAGAGACCCAGTACTTC
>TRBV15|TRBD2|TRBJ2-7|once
CATRHYSGTTEQYF
TGTGCCACCAGACATTATAGCGGGACTACCGAGCAGTACTTC
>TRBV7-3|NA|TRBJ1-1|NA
CASSLTGLRVNTEAFF
TGTGCCAGCAGCCTTACGGGTCTACGGGTGAACACTGAAGCTTTCTTT
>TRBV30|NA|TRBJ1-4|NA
CAWTGQPNEKLFF
TGTGCCTGGACAGGACAGCCTAATGAAAAACTGTTTTTT
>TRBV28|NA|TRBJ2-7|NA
CASSFVQGDEQYF
TGTGCCAGCAGTTTCGTCCAGGGCGACGAGCAGTACTTC
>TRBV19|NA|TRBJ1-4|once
CASSTPEMGAGNEKLFF
TGTGCCAGTAGTACCCCTGAGATGGGGGCCGGTAATGAAAAACTGTTTTTT
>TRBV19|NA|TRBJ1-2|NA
CASSGGDRYNYGYTF
TGTGCCAGTAGTGGGGGGGACCGCTATAACTATGGCTACACCTTC
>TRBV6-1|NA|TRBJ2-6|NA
CASSGQASGANVLTF
TGTGCCAGCAGTGGACAGGCGTCTGGGGCCAACGTCCTGACTTTC
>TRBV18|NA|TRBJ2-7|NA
CASSPVDSSYEQYF
TGTGCCAGCTCACCGGTGGACTCCTCCTACGAGCAGTACTTC
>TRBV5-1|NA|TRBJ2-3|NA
CASSSRTGTDTQYF
TGCGCCAGCAGCTCAAGGACAGGCACAGATACGCAGTATTTT
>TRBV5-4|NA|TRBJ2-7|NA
CASSLEYRSEQYF
TGTGCCAGCAGCTTGGAGTACAGGAGCGAGCAGTACTTC
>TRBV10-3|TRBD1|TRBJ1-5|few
CAISPGTGANQPQHF
TGTGCCATCAGTCCCGGGACAGGGGCCAATCAGCCCCAGCATTTT
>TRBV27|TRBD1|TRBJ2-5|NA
CASINRGETQYF
TGTGCCAGCATTAACAGGGGAGAGACCCAGTACTTC
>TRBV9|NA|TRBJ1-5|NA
CASSVGEGRNQPQHF
TGTGCCAGCAGCGTAGGAGAGGGAAGAAATCAGCCCCAGCATTTT
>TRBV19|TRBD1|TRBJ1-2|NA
CASRDRDYGYTF
TGTGCCAGTAGGGACAGGGACTATGGCTACACCTTC
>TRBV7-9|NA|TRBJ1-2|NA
CASSPPATANYGYTF
TGTGCCAGCAGCCCCCCGGCCACAGCTAACTATGGCTACACCTTC
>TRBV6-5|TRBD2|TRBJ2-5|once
CASSYGGEETQYF
TGTGCCAGCAGTTACGGGGGGGAAGAGACCCAGTACTTC
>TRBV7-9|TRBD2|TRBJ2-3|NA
CASSLASGRTDTQYF
TGTGCCAGCAGCTTGGCTAGCGGGAGGACAGATACGCAGTATTTT
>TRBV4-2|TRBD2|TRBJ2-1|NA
CASSQDRSGGLNEQFF
TGTGCCAGCAGCCAAGATCGTAGCGGGGGGCTGAATGAGCAGTTCTTC
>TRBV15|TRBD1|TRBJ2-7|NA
CATSQPGQGYEQYF
TGTGCCACCAGCCAGCCGGGACAGGGCTACGAGCAGTACTTC
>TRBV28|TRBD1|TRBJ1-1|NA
CASSFRGLGGTEAFF
TGTGCCAGCAGTTTCAGGGGGCTCGGTGGGACTGAAGCTTTCTTT
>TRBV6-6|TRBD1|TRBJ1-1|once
CASSRDRGNGNTEAFF
TGTGCCAGCAGTCGAGACAGGGGGAATGGGAACACTGAAGCTTTCTTT
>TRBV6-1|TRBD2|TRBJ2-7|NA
CASRRALADPMEQYF
TGTGCCAGCAGAAGGGCACTAGCGGACCCGATGGAGCAGTACTTC
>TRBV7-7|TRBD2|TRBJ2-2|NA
CASSDETGGRTGELFF
TGTGCTAGCAGCGACGAGACGGGGGGACGGACCGGGGAGCTGTTTTTT
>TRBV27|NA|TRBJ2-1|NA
CASSSPLTTYYNEQFF
TGTGCCAGCAGTTCTCCACTTACCACCTACTACAATGAGCAGTTCTTC